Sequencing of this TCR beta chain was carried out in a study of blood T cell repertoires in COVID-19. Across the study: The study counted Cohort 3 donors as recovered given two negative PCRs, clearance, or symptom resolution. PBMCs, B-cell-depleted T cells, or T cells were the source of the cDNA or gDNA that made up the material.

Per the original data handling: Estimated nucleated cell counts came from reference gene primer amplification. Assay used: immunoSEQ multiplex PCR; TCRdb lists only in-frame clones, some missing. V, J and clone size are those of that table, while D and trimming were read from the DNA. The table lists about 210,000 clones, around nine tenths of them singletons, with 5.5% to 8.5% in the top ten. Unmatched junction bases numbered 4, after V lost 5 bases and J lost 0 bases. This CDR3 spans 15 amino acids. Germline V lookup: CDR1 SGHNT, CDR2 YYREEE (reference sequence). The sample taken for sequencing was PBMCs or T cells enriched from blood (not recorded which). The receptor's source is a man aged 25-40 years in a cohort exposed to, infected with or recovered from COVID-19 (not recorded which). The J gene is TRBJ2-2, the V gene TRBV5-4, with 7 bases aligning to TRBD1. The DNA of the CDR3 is TGTGCCAGCAGGGCCGGGACAGCGAACACCGGGGAGCTGTTTTTT. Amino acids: CASRAGTANTGELFF.